This T cell receptor beta chain was documented in a study of vaccination effects on CD4 cells after COVID-19. V lost 2 bases to trimming and J lost 2 bases, with 4 bases between them. This CDR3 contains 13 residues. About this clone: Its target is unknown.

Sequencing used immunoSEQ multiplex PCR; TCRdb keeps in-frame clones, though not all of them. The sample contains roughly 51,000 clones, over 60% of which appear only once. The authors isolated CD4+ T cells after around 11 days of culture. The person had a PCR-confirmed SARS-CoV-2 infection during March to December 2020. Of the BNT162b2 and mRNA-1273 vaccines, participants received two doses of one or the other. The specimen comprised CD4+ T cells from PBMCs cultured without peptide, sampled after COVID-19 vaccination. This chain joins TRBV12-3 or TRBV12-4 and TRBJ1-3; D is unclear. The TCR originated in a human donor who had a prior SARS-CoV-2 infection. The CDR3: CASSLSPGNTIYF. DNA of the CDR3: TGTGCCAGCAGTTTAAGTCCTGGAAACACCATATATTTT.